This T cell receptor (beta chain) was identified during a study of blood T cell repertoires in COVID-19. Study-level background: COVID-19 samples from acute and convalescent phases originated in the United States, Italy and Spain. PBMCs, B-cell-depleted T cells, or T cells were the source of the cDNA or gDNA that made up the material.

Authors' methods: Amplification of reference gene primers was used by the study to estimate nucleated cell counts. Generated by immunoSEQ multiplex PCR, the TCRdb table keeps only in-frame clones and is missing some. V and J calls and clone size are copied from that table; D and trimming were computed from the DNA. Of roughly 48,000 clones listed, 85% to 90% are singletons. The receptor's source is a human donor in a cohort sampled during active COVID-19. Material for sequencing was peripheral blood.

CDR3 nucleotide sequence: TGTGCCAGCAGTTTGACAGGGGTCGGTGAAAAACTGTTTTTT. Translated: CASSLTGVGEKLFF. The chain joins TRBV27 to TRBJ1-4, with 8 bases that match TRBD1. This CDR3 spans 14 amino acids. Per germline, CDR1 MNHEY and CDR2 SMNVEV (reference sequence). V shed 3 bases and J 7 bases; nucleotides not matched to a gene: 4.